This paragraph covers one T cell receptor beta chain sequence. Its antigen is not known. Using immunoSEQ multiplex PCR, the repertoire was profiled, and TCRdb retains in-frame clones only, with some absent. Of more than 85,000 clones in the sample, 85% to 95% were seen once. The data originate from a study of T cell responses to AZD1222 COVID-19 vaccine. Germline V gene data show CDR1 as LGHDT and CDR2 as YNNKEL (reference sequence). The CDR3 runs to 18 residues. V lost 1 base and J 2 bases, leaving 15 bases between the germline ends. The study's findings and limits: Among the donors, most were white British and more were female, and clonal diversity was possibly underestimated.

The chain joins TRBV3-1 (or the pseudogene TRBV3-2) to TRBJ2-6; D possibly corresponds to TRBD1 (5 bases). This TCR came from an adult who received the AZD1222 COVID-19 vaccine. Sequences were derived from peripheral blood, sampled 28 days after the second AZD1222 dose. The CDR3 sequence is CASSQGGRVYPGANVLTF. The CDR3 DNA follows: TGTGCCAGCAGCCAAGGGGGCAGGGTCTATCCTGGGGCCAACGTCCTGACTTTC.